These T cell receptor beta chains were read from a single sample in a study of T cell changes during pregnancy in multiple sclerosis. TCRdb keeps only in-frame clones here, not all; method: immunoSEQ multiplex PCR. The top ten clones hold more than 0.7% of a sample with some 60,000 clones, 80% to 95% of them seen once. The sample in question was peripheral blood, obtained in the first trimester of pregnancy. The receptors stem from a female donor with multiple sclerosis, enrolled in a pregnancy study. CDR3s include the opening cysteine and the closing phenylalanine or tryptophan. A D gene is named only where the DNA matches it firmly. Rows give clone size only sometimes, using once, few, many, or a class for an expanded clone.

D	J	size	V	DNA	CDR3
TRBD1	TRBJ1-6	NA	TRBV7-8	TGTGCCAGCAGCTACGCCGGGACAGGGGGCCTTAGGTCACCCCTCCACTTT	CASSYAGTGGLRSPLHF
TRBD1	TRBJ1-1	NA	TRBV10-3	TGTGCCATCAGTGGGGATGACAGGGGGAAAGACACTGAAGCTTTCTTT	CAISGDDRGKDTEAFF
NA	TRBJ1-1	NA	TRBV7-2	TGTGCCAGCGCTTTCGTATTGGGCGCTGAAGCTTTCTTT	CASAFVLGAEAFF
TRBD1	TRBJ1-2	NA	TRBV7-3	TGTGCCAGCAGGCCCGGGACAGGGGGAGGCTATGGCTACACCTTC	CASRPGTGGGYGYTF
NA	TRBJ1-1	NA	TRBV30	TGTGCCTGTGCTACAGGGTCCACTGAAGCTTTCTTT	CACATGSTEAFF
NA	TRBJ1-3	once	TRBV29-1	TGCAGCGTTGGGGGGGGCGTAAACACCATATATTTT	CSVGGGVNTIYF
NA	TRBJ1-2	NA	TRBV5-1	TGCGCCAGCAGCCCGGGAGCGGGACTCAACTATGGCTACACCTTC	CASSPGAGLNYGYTF
NA	TRBJ2-7	few	TRBV10-3	TGTGCCATCAGTGGGTCCGGTGGCTACGAGCAGTACTTC	CAISGSGGYEQYF
TRBD1	TRBJ2-2	NA	TRBV7-3	TGTGCCAGCAGCTCCCGGACAGGGAGCAAGGCCGGGGAGCTGTTTTTT	CASSSRTGSKAGELFF
NA	TRBJ2-5	NA	TRBV7-3	TGTGCCAGCGCGCCTTCCCCGAAACAGGTGACGGCCCAGTACTTC	CASAPSPKQVTAQYF
NA	TRBJ1-4	once	TRBV7-8	TGTGCCAGCAGCCCCCCGGGGTTTAATGAAAAACTGTTTTTT	CASSPPGFNEKLFF
NA	TRBJ2-7	NA	TRBV4-3	TGCGCCAGCAGCCTTGACAAGAGTCCTTCCTACGAGCAGTACTTC	CASSLDKSPSYEQYF
TRBD1	TRBJ1-2	NA	TRBV5-6	TGTGCCAGTATGGGACAGCCTGATTTTGGCTACACCTTC	CASMGQPDFGYTF
TRBD2	TRBJ2-1	NA	TRBV4-3	TGCGCCAGCAGCCAAGATTTAAGCGGGGGGCCTCGCGGCAATGAGCAGTTCTTC	CASSQDLSGGPRGNEQFF
NA	TRBJ2-3	NA	TRBV2	TGTGCCAGTAAGACAGATACAGATACGCAGTATTTT	CASKTDTDTQYF
TRBD1	TRBJ1-2	NA	TRBV7-9	TGTGCCAGCAGCCCCCCGGGACAGGGAAACCCTACTAACTATGGCTACACCTTC	CASSPPGQGNPTNYGYTF
NA	TRBJ2-1	NA	TRBV4-3	TGCGCCAGCAGCCAAGATTCAGGGTTTGAGCAGTTCTTC	CASSQDSGFEQFF
NA	TRBJ2-7	once	TRBV6-1	TGTGCCAGCAGTGCCCCTGCGGGGGCCACCTACGAGCAGTACTTC	CASSAPAGATYEQYF
TRBD2	TRBJ2-1	few	TRBV6-5	TGTGCCAGCAGTCTTCGACTAGCGGGGGAGAATGAGCAGTTCTTC	CASSLRLAGENEQFF
TRBD1	TRBJ2-7	NA	TRBV6-6	TGTGCCAGCAGCTCCGGGACAGGCCGTCTCGCCTACGAGCAGTACTTC	CASSSGTGRLAYEQYF
NA	TRBJ2-1	NA	TRBV20-1	TGCAGTGCTTCGCCGGACAATGAGCAGTTCTTC	CSASPDNEQFF
TRBD1	TRBJ2-7	NA	TRBV11-1	TGTGCCAGCAGCTTAGGCAGGGGGAAGGGACCAGTGGACTTC	CASSLGRGKGPVDF
NA	TRBJ1-1	NA	TRBV29-1	TGCAGCGTTGTTCTAGGGGTGCCTGAAGCTTTCTTT	CSVVLGVPEAFF
TRBD1	TRBJ1-6	NA	TRBV5-4	TGTGCCAGCAGCATCAGACAGGGGACCAATTCACCCCTCCACTTT	CASSIRQGTNSPLHF
NA	TRBJ1-2	NA	TRBV7-9	TGTGCCAGCAGCCGGGGGGGAACAACTCCTAACTATGGCTACACCTTC	CASSRGGTTPNYGYTF
NA	TRBJ1-6	NA	TRBV11-1	TGTGCCAGCAGCTTAGGTACGGGCGGTCAGGGGATCTCACCCCTCCACTTT	CASSLGTGGQGISPLHF
NA	TRBJ2-1	NA	TRBV19	TGTGCCAGTAACCGCCCGGTCGGGGGCTCCTACAATGAGCAGTTCTTC	CASNRPVGGSYNEQFF
NA	TRBJ1-1	once	TRBV7-3	TGTGCCAGCAACCCACAGGGGAACACTGAAGCTTTCTTT	CASNPQGNTEAFF
NA	TRBJ2-7	NA	TRBV6-5	TGTGCCAGTACCCGGAGGGACGAGCAGTACTTC	CASTRRDEQYF
TRBD2	TRBJ2-5	NA	TRBV11-2	TGTGCCAGCAGCTTAGGAAGCGGGGGGGGATACTTC	CASSLGSGGGYF
NA	TRBJ1-2	once	TRBV4-3	TGCGCCAGCAGCCAACAAGAACGGGACTATGGCTACACCTTC	CASSQQERDYGYTF
TRBD1	TRBJ2-2	NA	TRBV27	TGTGCCAGCAGTTCCCGACAGGGGTACACCGGGGAGCTGTTTTTT	CASSSRQGYTGELFF
TRBD1	TRBJ2-3	NA	TRBV30	TGTGCCTGGAGTCGGGACAGGGGAACTTCAGATACGCAGTATTTT	CAWSRDRGTSDTQYF
NA	TRBJ2-4	NA	TRBV4-1	TGCGCCAGCAGCCAAGGCACCACGCCTAGGGCCAAAAACATTCAGTACTTC	CASSQGTTPRAKNIQYF
TRBD1	TRBJ2-1	NA	TRBV7-6	TGTGCCAGGGAATGGTGGGACAGTTACTACAATGAGCAGTTCTTC	CAREWWDSYYNEQFF
NA	TRBJ1-1	NA	TRBV5-6	TGTGCCAGCAGCTTGCGACTCGGAGGCAACACTGAAGCTTTCTTT	CASSLRLGGNTEAFF
TRBD1	TRBJ2-7	NA	TRBV9	TGTGCCAGCAGCGCCGGCCAGGGGGCGGTAGGGCAGTACTTC	CASSAGQGAVGQYF
TRBD1	TRBJ1-1	NA	TRBV7-2	TGTGCCAGCAGCGCCCGGACAGGACGAAACACTGAAGCTTTCTTT	CASSARTGRNTEAFF
TRBD1	TRBJ2-7	NA	TRBV7-9	TGTGCCAGCAGCTTAGCGCTGGGACAGGGGGCGACCTTC	CASSLALGQGATF
NA	TRBJ2-7	NA	TRBV6-5	TGTGCCAGCACTTACGAAGGGGGAAGCTCCTACGAGCAGTACTTC	CASTYEGGSSYEQYF
TRBD1	TRBJ1-1	NA	TRBV2	TGTGCCAGCAGTGAAGCCGGACAGGGGGGCACTGAAGCTTTCTTT	CASSEAGQGGTEAFF
TRBD1	TRBJ1-1	NA	TRBV6-1	TGTGCCAGCAGCGTTTTAAGCACAGGGGCCACTGAAGCTTTCTTT	CASSVLSTGATEAFF
TRBD1	TRBJ1-2	NA	TRBV29-1	TGCAGCGTTACGCCACAGGGGCTAGGCTACTATGGCTACACCTTC	CSVTPQGLGYYGYTF
NA	TRBJ1-3	few	TRBV9	TGTGCCAGCAGCGTAGGACTCCGCGTCTCTGGAAACACCATATATTTT	CASSVGLRVSGNTIYF
NA	TRBJ1-1	few	TRBV6-5	TGTGCCAGCACTAAAAGGGGTGGCACTGAAGCTTTCTTT	CASTKRGGTEAFF
NA	TRBJ2-5	NA	TRBV13	TGTGCCAGCAGCCCCACAGGGCCATGGGAGACCCAGTACTTC	CASSPTGPWETQYF
TRBD1	TRBJ1-2	NA	TRBV28	TGTGCCAGCAGAGAACAGGGGGCGGTTGGCTACACCTTC	CASREQGAVGYTF
TRBD2	TRBJ2-3	NA	TRBV30	TGTGCCTGGACCGTTAGCGGGGGGGCTACAGATACGCAGTATTTT	CAWTVSGGATDTQYF
NA	TRBJ2-1	NA	TRBV5-4	TGTGCCAGCAGCACCAGAAACAATGAGCAGTTCTTC	CASSTRNNEQFF
NA	TRBJ1-6	NA	TRBV19	TGTGCCAGTAGTATAGCCGATAATTCACCCCTCCACTTT	CASSIADNSPLHF
TRBD1	TRBJ1-2	NA	TRBV15	TGTGCCACCACCGCGGACAGGGTTTCTAAAGGTGGCTACACCTTC	CATTADRVSKGGYTF
TRBD1	TRBJ2-7	NA	TRBV2	TGTGCCAGCAGTGTTACAGGGGGCCTCGACGAGCAGTACTTC	CASSVTGGLDEQYF
NA	TRBJ1-1	NA	TRBV6-1	TGTGCCAGCAGTGAAGCGCAGTGGGCGAGGGTCTTT	CASSEAQWARVF